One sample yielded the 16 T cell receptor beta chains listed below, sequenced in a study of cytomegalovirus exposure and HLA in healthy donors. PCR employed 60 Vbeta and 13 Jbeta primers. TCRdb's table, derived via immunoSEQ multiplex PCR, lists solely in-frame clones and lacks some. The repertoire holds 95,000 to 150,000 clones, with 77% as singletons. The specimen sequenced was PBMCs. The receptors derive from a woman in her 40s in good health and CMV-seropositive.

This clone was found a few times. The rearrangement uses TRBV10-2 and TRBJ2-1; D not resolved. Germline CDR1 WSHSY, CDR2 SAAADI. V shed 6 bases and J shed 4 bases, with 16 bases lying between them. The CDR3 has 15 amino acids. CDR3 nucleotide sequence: TGCGCCAGCAGCCATGACTTTGCTGGGTACAATGAGCAGTTCTTC. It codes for CASSHDFAGYNEQFF.

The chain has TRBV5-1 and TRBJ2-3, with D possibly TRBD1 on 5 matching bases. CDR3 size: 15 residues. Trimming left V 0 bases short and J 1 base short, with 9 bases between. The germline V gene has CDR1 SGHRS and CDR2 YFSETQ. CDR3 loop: CASSLAGYRTDTQYF. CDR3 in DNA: TGCGCCAGCAGCTTGGCAGGGTACCGCACAGATACGCAGTATTTT.

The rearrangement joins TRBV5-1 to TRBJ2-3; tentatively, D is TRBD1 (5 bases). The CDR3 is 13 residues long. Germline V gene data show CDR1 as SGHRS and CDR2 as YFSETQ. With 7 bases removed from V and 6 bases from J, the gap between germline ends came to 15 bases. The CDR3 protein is CASGSLQGDTQYF. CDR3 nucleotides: TGCGCCAGCGGCTCCCTGCAGGGCGATACGCAGTATTTT.

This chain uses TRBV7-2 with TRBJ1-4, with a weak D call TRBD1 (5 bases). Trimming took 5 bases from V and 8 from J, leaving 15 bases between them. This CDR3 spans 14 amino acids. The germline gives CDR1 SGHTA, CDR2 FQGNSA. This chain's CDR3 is CASSLGLGREKLFF. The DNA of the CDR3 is TGTGCCAGCAGCCTGGGACTGGGCCGGGAAAAACTGTTTTTT.

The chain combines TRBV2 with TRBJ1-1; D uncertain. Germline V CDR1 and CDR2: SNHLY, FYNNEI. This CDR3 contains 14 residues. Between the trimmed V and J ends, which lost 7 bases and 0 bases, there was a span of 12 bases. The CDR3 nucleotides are TGTGCCAGCACGAGGGATCTATTGAACACTGAAGCTTTCTTT. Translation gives CASTRDLLNTEAFF.

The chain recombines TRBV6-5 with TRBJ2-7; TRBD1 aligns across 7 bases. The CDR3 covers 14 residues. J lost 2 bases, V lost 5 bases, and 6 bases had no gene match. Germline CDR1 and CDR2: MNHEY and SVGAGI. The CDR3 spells CASSKAGTAYEQYF. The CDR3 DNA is TGTGCCAGCAGTAAAGCCGGGACAGCCTACGAGCAGTACTTC.

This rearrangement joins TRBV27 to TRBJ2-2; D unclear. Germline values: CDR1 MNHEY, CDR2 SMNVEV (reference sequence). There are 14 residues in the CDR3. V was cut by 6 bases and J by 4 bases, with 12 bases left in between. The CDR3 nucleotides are TGTGCCAGCAGCCGGGTTCATCTCACCGGGGAGCTGTTTTTT. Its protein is CASSRVHLTGELFF.

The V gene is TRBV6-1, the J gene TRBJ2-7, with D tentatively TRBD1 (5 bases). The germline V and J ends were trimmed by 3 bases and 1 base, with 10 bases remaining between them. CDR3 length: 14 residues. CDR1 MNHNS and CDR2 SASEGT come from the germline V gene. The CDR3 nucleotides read TGTGCCAGCAGTGAGCTACAGGAATCCTACGAGCAGTACTTC. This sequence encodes CASSELQESYEQYF.

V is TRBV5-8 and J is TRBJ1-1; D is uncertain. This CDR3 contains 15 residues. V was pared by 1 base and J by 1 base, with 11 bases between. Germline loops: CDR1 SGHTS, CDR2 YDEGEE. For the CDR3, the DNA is TGTGCCAGCAGCTTGACATGGCTCAGGAACACTGAAGCTTTCTTT. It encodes CASSLTWLRNTEAFF.

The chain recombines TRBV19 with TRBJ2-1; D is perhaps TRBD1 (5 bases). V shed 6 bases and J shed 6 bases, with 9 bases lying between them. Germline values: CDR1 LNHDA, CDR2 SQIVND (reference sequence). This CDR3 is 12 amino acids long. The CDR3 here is CASSQGFNEQFF. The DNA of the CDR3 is TGTGCCAGTAGCCAGGGATTCAATGAGCAGTTCTTC.

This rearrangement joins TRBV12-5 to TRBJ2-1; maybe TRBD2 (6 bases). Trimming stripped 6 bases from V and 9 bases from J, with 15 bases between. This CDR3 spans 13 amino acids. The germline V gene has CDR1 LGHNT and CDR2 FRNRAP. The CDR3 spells CASGTGVEGEQFF. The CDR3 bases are TGTGCTAGTGGCACGGGGGTAGAGGGTGAGCAGTTCTTC.

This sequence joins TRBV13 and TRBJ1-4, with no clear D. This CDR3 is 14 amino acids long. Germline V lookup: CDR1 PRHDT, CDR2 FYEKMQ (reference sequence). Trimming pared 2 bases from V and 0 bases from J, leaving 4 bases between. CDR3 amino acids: CASSLRATNEKLFF. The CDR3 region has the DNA TGTGCCAGCAGCTTAAGAGCAACTAATGAAAAACTGTTTTTT.

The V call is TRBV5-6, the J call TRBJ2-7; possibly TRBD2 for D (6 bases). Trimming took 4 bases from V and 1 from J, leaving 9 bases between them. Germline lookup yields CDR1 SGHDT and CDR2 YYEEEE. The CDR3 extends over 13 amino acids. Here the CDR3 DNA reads TGTGCCAGCAGCAAGGACTATTCCTACGAGCAGTACTTC. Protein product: CASSKDYSYEQYF. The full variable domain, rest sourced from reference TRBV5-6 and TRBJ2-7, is DAGVTQSPTHLIKTRGQQVTLRCSPKSGHDTVSWYQQALGQGPQFIFQYYEEEERQRGNFPDRFSGHQFPNYSSELNVNALLLGDSALYLCASSKDYSYEQYFGPGTRLTVT.

DNA for the CDR3: TGTGCCAGCAGTCAACAGGGGCTCCAAGAGACCCAGTACTTC. Residues: CASSQQGLQETQYF. The genes are TRBV27 and TRBJ2-5, with TRBD1 identical over 7 bases. Per the germline V gene, CDR1 is MNHEY and CDR2 is SMNVEV (reference sequence). The ends lost 5 bases at V and 1 base at J; junction bases unmatched: 4. The CDR3 sequence is 14 residues long.

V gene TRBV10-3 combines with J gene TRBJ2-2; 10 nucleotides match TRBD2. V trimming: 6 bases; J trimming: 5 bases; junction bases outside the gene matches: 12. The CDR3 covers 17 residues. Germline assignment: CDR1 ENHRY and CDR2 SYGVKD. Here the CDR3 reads CAISGTPSGGGTGELFF. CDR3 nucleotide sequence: TGTGCCATCAGCGGAACACCTAGCGGGGGCGGAACCGGGGAGCTGTTTTTT.

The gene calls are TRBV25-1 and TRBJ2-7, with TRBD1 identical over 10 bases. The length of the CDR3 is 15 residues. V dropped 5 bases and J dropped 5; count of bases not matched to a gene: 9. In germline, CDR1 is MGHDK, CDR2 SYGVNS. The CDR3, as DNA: TGTGCCAGCAGTCCCTTGGGGACAGGGGAGCACGAGCAGTACTTC. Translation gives CASSPLGTGEHEQYF.